This T cell receptor (beta chain) stems from a study of blood T cell repertoires in COVID-19. At the level of the study: Some COVID-19 samples were acute and others convalescent; all came from the United States, Italy and Spain. PBMCs, B-cell-depleted T cells, or T cells were the source of the cDNA or gDNA that made up the material.

The CDR3 is made up of 13 amino acids. V shed 1 base and J shed 5 bases, with 5 bases lying between them. From germline, CDR1 is KGHSH and CDR2 LQKENI. Using immunoSEQ multiplex PCR, the repertoire was profiled, and TCRdb retains in-frame clones only, with some absent. The sample lists 330,000 or so clones; approximately 90% were seen once. In Seattle, patients joined the study during active infection and were tracked longitudinally. Sequenced: peripheral blood. This clonotype originated in a man aged 25-45 years with COVID-19, enrolled during active disease. This rearrangement joins TRBV18 to TRBJ1-4, with unresolved D. This CDR3 reads CASSPRANEKLFF. The CDR3 DNA reads as TGTGCCAGCTCACCACGGGCGAATGAAAAACTGTTTTTT.